These 5 T cell receptor beta chains originate from one sample sequenced in a study of shared clonotypes between healthy human individuals. Generated by immunoSEQ multiplex PCR, the TCRdb table keeps only in-frame clones and is missing some. The data contain about 2.5 million clones, around 90% of them seen just once; the ten biggest clones take up 0.3% to 0.4%. Input material: naive CD4+ T cells from PBMCs. Indicated subset: CD45RA+ positively selected. The receptors stem from a man aged 18 to 29 in good health. Some clones in this sample may be carry-over from other donors' samples.

The J gene is TRBJ1-4, the V gene TRBV18; tentative D call: TRBD1 (6 bases). The CDR3 is 14 amino acids. Trimming cost V 4 bases and J 8 bases, with 14 bases left between them. CDR1 is KGHSH and CDR2 is LQKENI in the germline V gene. CDR3 nucleotide sequence: TGTGCCAGCTCACGGGGGACAACGGAGGAAAAACTGTTTTTT. This codes for CASSRGTTEEKLFF.

The J gene is TRBJ1-4, the V gene TRBV25-1; D is undetermined. V was clipped by 4 bases and J by 3 bases, with 15 bases between them. Looked up from germline, CDR1 is MGHDK and CDR2 is SYGVNS. The CDR3 length is 16 residues. This CDR3 is CASSASRSSANEKLFF. The CDR3 region has the DNA TGTGCCAGCAGTGCCTCCCGGTCGAGCGCTAATGAAAAACTGTTTTTT. Full variable domain (missing parts from reference TRBV25-1 and TRBJ1-4): EADIYQTPRYLVIGTGKKITLECSQTMGHDKMYWYQQDPGMELHLIHYSYGVNSTEKGDLSSESTVSRIRTEHFPLTLESARPSHTSQYLCASSASRSSANEKLFFGSGTQLSVL.

This clone was observed once. The chain uses TRBV5-1 and TRBJ2-3; maybe TRBD1 (6 bases). Germline V lookup: CDR1 SGHRS, CDR2 YFSETQ. Trimming cost V 6 bases and J 2 bases, with 10 bases left between them. The CDR3 is made up of 13 amino acids. The CDR3 sequence is CASKDSDTDTQYF. DNA of the CDR3: TGCGCCAGCAAGGACAGCGACACAGATACGCAGTATTTT.

The chain recombines TRBV28 with TRBJ1-2; D possibly corresponds to TRBD1 (5 bases). The V end was cut by 1 base, the J end by 7 bases, with 13 bases between. The germline V gene encodes CDR1 MDHEN and CDR2 SYDVKM. The CDR3 has 14 amino acids. CDR3 DNA sequence: TGTGCCAGCAGTTTATCCCAGGGTGGAGGTGGCTACACCTTC. Amino acids: CASSLSQGGGGYTF.

The chain employs TRBV7-3 and TRBJ2-2; 7 nucleotides line up with TRBD1. This CDR3 region has 14 residues. The V gene end was trimmed by 7 bases and the J gene end by 6 bases; junction bases not matched to a gene: 8. Germline CDR1 SGHTA, CDR2 FQGTGA. For the CDR3, the DNA is TGTGCCAGCATGCCGACAGGGTTGTCCGGGGAGCTGTTTTTT. It codes for CASMPTGLSGELFF.